This T cell receptor beta chain was profiled in a study of metastatic and nonmetastatic thyroid tumors (dated by TCRdb to about 2020). For the study in its entirety: The researchers compared repertoires between peripheral blood samples and tumor or nodule tissue samples from patients with malignant or benign thyroid disease. General findings and caveats noted by the study authors: TCR beta diversity was reported as significantly higher in malignant tumors than in benign nodules, in both blood and tumor samples.

From cysteine to phenylalanine, the CDR3 is 13 amino acids long. The sequence is cut down to CDR3 DNA, 39 bases in frame from base 1. CDR1 SGHTA and CDR2 FQGTGA were looked up in the germline V gene. V is pared back by 4 bases and J by 2 bases, with 8 bases lying between the germline termini. The receptor library was made with PCR. TCRdb names Illumina HiSeq 4000 as the instrument used. The TCR beta-chain CDR3 region of each patient was profiled by high-throughput sequencing. The published analysis was carried out like this. A classifier to discriminate distant-metastatic papillary thyroid cancer patients was built from CDR3 differences across clinicopathological groups. The Shannon index was used to assess repertoire diversity, and the Morisita-Horn index was used to assess tumor-blood repertoire similarity. The public reads were run again by TCRdb, first through fastp at Q25 and then through MiXCR, and only productive beta chains were kept. TCRdb, not the authors, supplied the V and J calls. In this sample the table shows some 31,000 clones, roughly 20% of which occur a single time. The ten largest clonotypes hold approximately 20% of the sample.

This clone was observed at least ten times. Its target antigen remains unknown. Nothing much larger sits one base from this clone, and base qualities are not available. None of the patients had been given any treatment before thyroid surgery. Patient clinical samples collected from about 2012 to 2018 were retrospectively analysed using T-cell receptor beta sequencing. The sample comprised blood. In this chain, TRBV7-3 is recombined with TRBJ1-1, with TRBD1 as a weak D call on 5 bases. This receptor was taken from a female donor with papillary thyroid cancer or a benign thyroid nodule (not recorded which). Some clones in this sample may be carry-over from other donors' samples. CDR3 sequence: CASSSGQNTEAFF. The DNA sequence is TGTGCCAGCAGCTCCGGACAAAACACTGAAGCTTTCTTT.